Below, 28 T cell receptor beta chains from the same sample are listed, as sequenced in a study of cytotoxic CD8 clonotypes in ibrutinib-treated CLL. Data came from immunoSEQ multiplex PCR; TCRdb stores just in-frame clones and leaves some out. The repertoire includes some 150,000 clones, approximately 80% of them detected once, and approximately 28% sits in the top ten. The sequencing used PBMCs, collected after 12 months of ibrutinib treatment. The receptors originated from a human donor with chronic lymphocytic leukemia.

The V call is TRBV23-1, the J call TRBJ2-5, with TRBD1 matching over 8 bases. TRBV23-1 is assigned to the ORF class and has an uncertain function. After removal of 4 bases from V and 5 bases from J, the junction contained 15 bases not matched to a gene. CDR3 size: 17 residues. The chain's CDR3 is CASSRVPTGDFGETQYF. The CDR3 bases are TGCGCCAGCAGTCGGGTCCCGACAGGGGATTTTGGGGAGACCCAGTACTTC.

A single count supports this clone. The V gene is TRBV4-3, the J gene TRBJ1-2, with D possibly TRBD1 on 5 matching bases. This CDR3 has 12 amino acids. V lost 4 bases and J lost 4, with 7 bases in between. The germline CDR1 and CDR2 sequences are LGHNA and YSLEER. CDR3 nucleotides: TGCGCCAGCAGCCGGGGGTCCTATGGCTACACCTTC. Its protein is CASSRGSYGYTF.

This chain links TRBV4-2 with TRBJ1-2, with TRBD1 matching 9 bases. Germline CDR1 is LGHNA and CDR2 is YNFKEQ. V was pared by 2 bases and J by 4 bases, with 5 bases of the junction left unmatched. This CDR3 comprises 15 residues. The CDR3 spells CASSQHTGGGYGYTF. CDR3 DNA: TGTGCCAGCAGCCAACATACAGGGGGCGGCTATGGCTACACCTTC.

This clone was picked up a small number of times. The genes are TRBV19 and TRBJ2-5; D could derive from TRBD1 or TRBD2 (6 bases each). CDR1 LNHDA and CDR2 SQIVND come from the germline V gene (reference sequence). CDR3 size: 15 residues. V gave up 1 base and J gave up 0 bases, with 9 bases separating them. The chain's CDR3 is CASSIGGTYQETQYF. For the CDR3, the DNA is TGTGCCAGTAGTATAGGCGGGACATACCAAGAGACCCAGTACTTC.

This sequence joins TRBV18 and TRBJ2-5; no definite D call. The CDR3 runs 14 residues. Germline V lookup: CDR1 KGHSH, CDR2 LQKENI. V lost 2 bases, J lost 0 bases, and 7 bases lay in between. Written as DNA, the CDR3 is TGTGCCAGCTCACCAGAAAGCAACCAAGAGACCCAGTACTTC. Translated: CASSPESNQETQYF.

This rearrangement joins TRBV15 to TRBJ1-6, with D hard to call. The CDR3 is 14 amino acids. CDR1 is LNHNV, CDR2 YYDKDF, per germline (reference sequence). Deletions cut 0 bases from V and 10 bases from J, with 10 bases between. The CDR3: CATSRDTVVSPLHF. CDR3 bases: TGTGCCACCAGCAGAGATACGGTCGTCTCACCCCTCCACTTT.

The V call is TRBV9, the J call TRBJ2-5; D remains ambiguous. Germline V gene sequence: CDR1 SGDLS, CDR2 YYNGEE. Deletions cut 3 bases from V and 5 bases from J, with 17 bases between. This CDR3 is 15 amino acids long. CDR3 DNA: TGTGCCAGCAGCGCCCAGGAGAGCTTTTGGGAGACCCAGTACTTC. It translates to CASSAQESFWETQYF.

This clone was detected a few times. V is TRBV28 and J is TRBJ1-2; TRBD1 might be the D (6 bases). CDR1 and CDR2 from the germline V gene are MDHEN and SYDVKM. The CDR3 contains 14 residues. Trimming stripped 2 bases from V and 4 bases from J, with 11 bases between. CDR3 coding DNA: TGTGCCAGCAGTTTACTGGGCAGGGGCTATGGCTACACCTTC. As protein: CASSLLGRGYGYTF.

The chain couples TRBV11-3 to TRBJ2-2; 14 bases fit TRBD2. The V gene end was trimmed by 4 bases and the J gene end by 1 base; junction bases not matched to a gene: 11. The CDR3 spans 20 residues. In germline, CDR1 is SGHNT, CDR2 YENEEA. This CDR3 reads CASSWRIHGTSGRNTGELFF. The DNA for the CDR3 is TGTGCCAGCAGCTGGAGGATCCACGGGACTAGCGGGAGGAACACCGGGGAGCTGTTTTTT. The whole variable domain, filled in from reference TRBV11-3 and TRBJ2-2, reads EAGVVQSPRYKIIEKKQPVAFWCNPISGHNTLYWYLQNLGQGPELLIRYENEEAVDDSQLPKDRFSAERLKGVDSTLKIQPAELGDSAVYLCASSWRIHGTSGRNTGELFFGEGSRLTVL.

The chain combines TRBV6-5 with TRBJ1-4, with D unresolved. The V gene's germline CDR1 is MNHEY and CDR2 SVGAGI. This CDR3 contains 11 residues. Trimming cost V 5 bases and J 7 bases, with 5 bases left between them. This CDR3 reads CASSDIEKLFF. The CDR3 DNA reads as TGTGCCAGCAGTGATATTGAAAAACTGTTTTTT.

The rearrangement links TRBV5-4 to TRBJ2-3; TRBD2 might be the D (6 bases). V gave up 2 bases and J gave up 2 bases, with 21 bases separating them. The CDR3 is 18 residues long. Germline lookup yields CDR1 SGHNT and CDR2 YYREEE (reference sequence). CDR3 sequence: CASSFRAGLHPFTDTQYF. CDR3 nucleotides: TGTGCCAGCAGCTTCAGGGCGGGACTCCACCCTTTCACAGATACGCAGTATTTT.

The chain recombines TRBV2 with TRBJ1-2; 7 bases align to TRBD1. With 9 bases clipped from V and 4 bases from J, the junction kept 8 bases outside the gene matches. The CDR3 loop spans 13 amino acids. CDR1 and CDR2 (germline): SNHLY, FYNNEI. Here the CDR3 reads CASSLDRVYGYTF. The CDR3 DNA follows: TGTGCCAGTTCCCTTGACAGGGTCTATGGCTACACCTTC.

The V and J genes are TRBV6-1 and TRBJ1-3; D gene uncertain. V lost 2 bases and J lost 0, with 14 bases in between. CDR3 length: 17 amino acids. CDR1 is MNHNS and CDR2 is SASEGT in the germline V gene. The chain's CDR3 is CASSESFRIYSGNTIYF. The CDR3 coding sequence is TGTGCCAGCAGTGAATCATTCAGGATTTACTCTGGAAACACCATATATTTT.

The V call is TRBV6-6, the J call TRBJ1-2; a possible D gene is TRBD1 (5 bases). The V gene's germline CDR1 is MNHNY and CDR2 SVGAGI (reference sequence). The CDR3 length is 12 residues. Trimming cost V 6 bases and J 4 bases, with 9 bases left between them. CDR3 loop: CASSSDSYGYTF. The CDR3 nucleotides read TGTGCCAGCAGCTCCGACAGCTATGGCTACACCTTC.

The rearrangement uses TRBV6-7 and TRBJ2-2; 15 bases match TRBD2. TRBV6-7 counts as an open reading frame of uncertain function. V lost 4 bases, J lost 2 bases, and 8 bases stayed unmatched. The CDR3 consists of 19 residues. The CDR3 spells CASSSVGLAGGVNTGELFF. The DNA for the CDR3 is TGTGCCAGCAGTTCCGTGGGACTAGCGGGGGGAGTAAACACCGGGGAGCTGTTTTTT.

The chain has TRBV5-1 and TRBJ2-3, with 9 bases identical to TRBD2. Trimming took 2 bases from V and 3 from J; bases not matched to a gene: 7. The CDR3 extends over 16 amino acids. Germline V gene data show CDR1 as SGHRS and CDR2 as YFSETQ. CDR3 DNA sequence: TGCGCCAGCAGCTTAGATAGCGGGGGTTCTACAGATACGCAGTATTTT. Its translation: CASSLDSGGSTDTQYF.

This clone was picked up a small number of times. This sequence joins TRBV2 and TRBJ2-7, with D maybe TRBD1 (6 bases). The CDR3 runs to 12 residues. Per the germline V gene, CDR1 is SNHLY and CDR2 is FYNNEI. The V and J ends lost 8 bases and 1 base respectively, with 9 bases between them. Written as DNA, the CDR3 is TGTGCCAGCGCCGGACAGTCCTACGAGCAGTACTTC. It specifies CASAGQSYEQYF.

The V and J genes are TRBV29-1 and TRBJ1-4; 12 nucleotides line up with TRBD1. There are 17 residues in the CDR3. Germline V lookup: CDR1 SQVTM, CDR2 ANQGSEA. Trimming took 6 bases from V and 2 from J; bases not matched to a gene: 10. In DNA form, the CDR3 reads TGCAGCGTGTGGGACGGGACAGGGGGCCTTACTAATGAAAAACTGTTTTTT. It encodes CSVWDGTGGLTNEKLFF.

V and J are TRBV29-1 and TRBJ2-2; TRBD2 is a possible D gene (5 bases). V lost 3 bases and J lost 1, with 9 bases in between. The length of the CDR3 is 14 residues. Germline CDR1 is SQVTM and CDR2 is ANQGSEA. The CDR3 sequence is CSVEEVQNTGELFF. In DNA form, the CDR3 reads TGCAGCGTTGAGGAGGTACAGAACACCGGGGAGCTGTTTTTT.

This rearrangement joins TRBV4-3 to TRBJ2-1; 8 bases fit TRBD2. This CDR3 contains 14 residues. Trimming removed 1 base from V and 9 bases from J; junction bases left unmatched: 5. Germline CDR1 LGHNA, CDR2 YSLEER. CDR3: CASSQVSGGGEQFF. CDR3 bases: TGCGCCAGCAGCCAAGTGTCCGGGGGGGGTGAGCAGTTCTTC.

The chain uses TRBV7-6 and TRBJ2-3; 8 nucleotides agree with TRBD1. V was pared by 5 bases and J by 4 bases, with 8 bases of the junction left unmatched. The CDR3 runs to 15 residues. Germline V lookup: CDR1 SGHVS, CDR2 FNYEAQ. The CDR3, as DNA: TGTGCCAGCAGCCCATTGGGACAGGCCCCAGATACGCAGTATTTT. It yields the protein CASSPLGQAPDTQYF.

This chain links TRBV28 with TRBJ2-5, with D hard to call. Per the germline V gene, CDR1 is MDHEN and CDR2 is SYDVKM. The CDR3 is 13 residues long. Between the trimmed V and J ends, which lost 7 bases and 2 bases, there was a span of 11 bases. This CDR3 is CASTERQQETQYF. In DNA, the CDR3 is TGTGCCAGCACCGAGAGGCAGCAAGAGACCCAGTACTTC.

This clone is a singleton in its sample. The rearrangement links TRBV19 to TRBJ2-5; 9 bases are a match to TRBD1. The germline V gene encodes CDR1 LNHDA and CDR2 SQIVND (reference sequence). V shed 6 bases and J 3 bases; nucleotides not matched to a gene: 2. This CDR3 contains 13 residues. Here the CDR3 reads CASRRDREETQYF. CDR3 sequence (DNA): TGTGCCAGTAGGCGGGACAGGGAAGAGACCCAGTACTTC.

This clone was seen at least ten times. The chain couples TRBV6-6 to TRBJ2-5, with D unclear. From germline, CDR1 is MNHNY and CDR2 SVGAGI (reference sequence). The CDR3 runs to 14 residues. V lost 6 bases, J lost 2 bases, and 13 bases lay in between. CDR3 loop: CASSDQDVQETQYF. The CDR3 DNA reads as TGTGCCAGCAGCGATCAGGACGTACAAGAGACCCAGTACTTC.

The chain joins TRBV7-8 to TRBJ1-3; no clear D. The germline gives CDR1 SGHVS, CDR2 FQNEAQ. CDR3 size: 15 residues. Trimming shortened V by 1 base and J by 5 bases, and 12 bases separated the two germline ends. The CDR3: CASSLDSVPRNTIYF. DNA for the CDR3: TGTGCCAGCAGCTTAGACAGCGTCCCCAGAAACACCATATATTTT.

The rearrangement uses TRBV5-1 and TRBJ2-1; tentative D call: TRBD2 (7 bases). The CDR3 length is 16 residues. The V gene lost 0 bases and the J gene lost 5 bases, with 15 bases spanning the gap. Germline CDR1 reads SGHRS; CDR2 reads YFSETQ. For the CDR3, the DNA is TGCGCCAGCAGCTTGGTCTTGCGGGGGCCTAACAATGAGCAGTTCTTC. Translation gives CASSLVLRGPNNEQFF.

This chain connects TRBV4-1 to TRBJ2-1; D remains ambiguous. Trimming cost V 2 bases and J 4 bases, with 15 bases left between them. CDR1 is MGHRA, CDR2 YSYEKL, per germline. This CDR3 contains 16 residues. CDR3 loop: CASSQPLSIGYNEQFF. The CDR3 DNA sequence: TGCGCCAGCAGCCAACCTCTGTCGATAGGTTACAATGAGCAGTTCTTC.

The chain employs TRBV28 and TRBJ1-1; 9 bases line up with TRBD1. There are 15 residues in the CDR3. V dropped 5 bases and J dropped 1; count of bases not matched to a gene: 5. Germline lookup yields CDR1 MDHEN and CDR2 SYDVKM. In DNA form, the CDR3 reads TGTGCCAGCAGTCGGACAGGGGATTGGAACACTGAAGCTTTCTTT. As protein: CASSRTGDWNTEAFF.